The TCR beta chain under discussion was sequenced for a study of shared clonotypes between healthy human individuals. Regarding the study as a whole: Among the subsets, naive ones generally showed larger estimated richness than memory ones. An anticipated effect of sequencing depth on clonotype sharing among donors was recognized.

Germline loops: CDR1 SNHLY, CDR2 FYNNEI. The V end was cut by 7 bases, the J end by 0 bases, with 8 bases between. CDR3 size: 13 residues. Note on this clone: No antigen is known for it.

Original processing notes: Filtering was not the same, since immunoSEQ gave junction-only sequences without quality scores. Using immunoSEQ multiplex PCR, the repertoire was profiled, and TCRdb retains in-frame clones only, with some absent. V, J and clone size were drawn from that table, and D and trimming were deduced from the DNA. The sample has millions of clones, just over 90% seen once. This sequence joins TRBV2 and TRBJ2-3; D not certain. The clonotype originates from a man aged 18 to 30 in good health. The sequencing sample was made of naive CD4+ T cells sorted from blood. Described subset: CD45RA+ positively selected. For the CDR3, the DNA is TGTGCCAGCATGACGGGTAGCACAGATACGCAGTATTTT. This sequence encodes CASMTGSTDTQYF.